The T cell receptor (beta chain) under discussion was sequenced for a study of T cell clonality in common variable immunodeficiency. Produced via immunoSEQ multiplex PCR; TCRdb's table is partial and in-frame only. Singletons are absent from the sample, which has over 35,000 clones. In its sample, this clone was seen many times. What it binds is unknown. An end of the junction differs from the germline gene, which may be a read error. The study's findings and limits: Fewer TCRbeta clones were shared among CVID subjects than controls. Common variable immunodeficiency TCR beta sequences reportedly had fewer deletions and N-nucleotide insertions.

This clonotype was obtained from a person aged 18-70 years in good health. The sample was peripheral blood mononuclear cells.

The CDR3 DNA, read in part, is TGTGCCAGCACCTTAACCGGGACAGGGCAAGAGACC. Translated: CASTLTGTGQET. The full CDR3 protein is CASTLTGTGQETQYF. The rearrangement uses TRBV7-2 and TRBJ2-5, with 9 positions matching TRBD1. The CDR3 end lies 3 residues beyond the end of the read and is filled in from the germline J gene. Germline lookup yields CDR1 SGHTA and CDR2 FQGNSA. The CDR3 runs 15 residues.